This TCR beta chain originates from a study of blood T cell repertoires in COVID-19. J was trimmed by 4 bases and V by 4 bases; bases with no gene match: 6. Germline CDR1 is KGHSH and CDR2 is LQKENI. The CDR3 loop spans 16 amino acids. Resolution of symptoms, clearance, or two negative PCRs was present in recovered Cohort 3 donors. Only in-frame clones appear in the TCRdb table, and some are missing; sequencing was by immunoSEQ multiplex PCR. This table has hundreds of thousands of clones, around 84% appearing once. V usage is TRBV18 and J usage is TRBJ2-1; TRBD2 matches at 11 bases. The specimen was PBMCs or T cells enriched from blood (not recorded which). This TCR was sampled from a woman aged 45-65 years who had recovered from COVID-19. The CDR3 DNA reads as TGTGCCAGCTCACGCCCAGGGACTAGCGGTTACAATGAGCAGTTCTTC. It specifies CASSRPGTSGYNEQFF.